The clone carrying this T cell receptor (beta chain) appeared a few times. For TCRbeta, the library was prepared with unique molecular identifiers. TCRdb ran MiXCR on the PCR reads and lists one entry per CDR3 protein. Here the sample spans 450,000 to 600,000 distinct CDR3 sequences, about 30% being singletons. The entry originates in a study of T-cell reconstitution after alpha-beta-depleted transplantation in children. V was clipped by 4 bases and J by 1 base; unmatched bases: 5. The germline V gene has CDR1 SGHRS and CDR2 YFSETQ. The CDR3 sequence is 14 residues long. This receptor was obtained from a human donor who donated a stem cell graft to a child with aplastic anemia. V is TRBV5-1 and J is TRBJ2-7; 7 bases fit TRBD1. The sequenced sample was PBMCs from the stem cell graft donor, obtained from the stem cell graft. CDR3 DNA sequence: TGCGCCAGCAGCGCCGGACAGGTGTCCTACGAGCAGTACTTC. It is translated as CASSAGQVSYEQYF.